The present T cell receptor beta chain was sequenced within a study of tumor and adjacent non-tumor tissue in lung cancer. Whole-study context: Patients comprised about a dozen adenocarcinoma, a couple of squamous cell carcinoma and 1 small cell lung cancer. The study's findings and limits: Compared with tumor, normal lung showed significantly lower TCR diversity. Tumor repertoires had a smaller top 100 clone share than normal lung.

On this clonotype: Antigen: not known.

A modified ARM-PCR protocol with three rounds of nested PCR amplified TCRbeta. TCRdb recomputed calls from the multiplex PCR reads with MiXCR, one row per CDR3 protein. This repertoire shows about 110,000 distinct CDR3 sequences, approximately 80% found once; its top ten account for approximately 22%. This sample's RNA came from whole unsorted tissue. Between August and November 2014, newly diagnosed, chemotherapy-naive lung cancer patients underwent thoracic surgery in China. This CDR3 has 14 residues. Trimming removed 4 bases from V and 7 bases from J, with 16 bases in between. Germline CDR1 reads MNHNY; CDR2 reads SVGAGI (reference sequence).

This chain uses TRBV6-6 with TRBJ1-1; D not certain. The sequenced sample consisted of lung tumor tissue. This receptor was obtained from a man in his 70s with non-small cell lung cancer. CDR3 sequence reads: CASSSVGLNIEAFF. CDR3 coding DNA: TGTGCCAGCAGTTCGGTTGGATTAAATATTGAAGCTTTCTTT.